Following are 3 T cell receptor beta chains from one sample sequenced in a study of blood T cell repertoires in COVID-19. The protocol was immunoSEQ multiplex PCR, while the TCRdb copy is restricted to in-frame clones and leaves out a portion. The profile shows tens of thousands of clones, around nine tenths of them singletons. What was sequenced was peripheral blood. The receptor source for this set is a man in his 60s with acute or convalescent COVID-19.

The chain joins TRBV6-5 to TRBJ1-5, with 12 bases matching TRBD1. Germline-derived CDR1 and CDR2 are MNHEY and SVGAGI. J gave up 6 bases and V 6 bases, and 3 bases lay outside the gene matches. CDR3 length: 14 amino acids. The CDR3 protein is CASRGQGASQPQHF. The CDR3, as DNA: TGTGCCAGCAGGGGACAGGGGGCTTCTCAGCCCCAGCATTTT.

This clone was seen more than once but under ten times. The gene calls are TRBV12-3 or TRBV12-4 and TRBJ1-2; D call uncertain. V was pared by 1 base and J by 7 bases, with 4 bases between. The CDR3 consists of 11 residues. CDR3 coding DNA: TGTGCCAGCAGTTTAGGGAGTGGCTACACCTTC. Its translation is CASSLGSGYTF.

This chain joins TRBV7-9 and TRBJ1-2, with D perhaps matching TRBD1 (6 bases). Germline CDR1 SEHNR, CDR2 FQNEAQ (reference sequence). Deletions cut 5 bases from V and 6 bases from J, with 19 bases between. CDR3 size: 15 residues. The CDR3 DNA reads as TGTGCCAGCAGCCCCGAAAGAACAGGGAGGGATGGCTACACCTTC. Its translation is CASSPERTGRDGYTF.